This T cell receptor beta chain was captured in a study of T cell repertoires in cytomegalovirus infection. Study in general: Signatures in public TCR beta sequences pointed to both CMV infection and matching HLA type. Findings and caveats of the study: Within the response measured ex vivo, HLA-C-restricted CMV-specific TCR beta clonotypes were dominant. Identification of carriers of CMV plus the relevant HLA was performed using cumulative public TCR beta family frequency.

This clonotype was seen only once. Its antigen is not known. V gave up 7 bases and J gave up 5 bases, with 18 bases separating them. The CDR3 is 15 residues long. Germline CDR1 LNHDA, CDR2 SQIVND (reference sequence). A single record per CDR3 protein comes from TCRdb applying MiXCR to the reads. The repertoire holds some 940,000 distinct CDR3 sequences, with approximately 33% as singletons. The chain joins TRBV19 to TRBJ1-5; tentative D call: TRBD1 (5 bases). The sample here was cultured CD8+ T cells from PBMCs, taken from culture after CMV antigen stimulation. The receptor's source is a human donor in good health (CMV status not recorded). Some clones in this sample may be carry-over from other donors' samples. CDR3 nucleotides: TGTGCCAGTAAAGCCCGGGGGAGCTTGGATCAGCCCCAGCATTTT. Its protein is CASKARGSLDQPQHF.